This T cell receptor (beta chain) is drawn from a study of T-cell reconstitution after alpha-beta-depleted transplantation in children. This clonotype was found many times. The TCRbeta library was prepared with unique molecular identifiers. TCRdb passed the PCR reads through MiXCR, listing each CDR3 protein once. Here the sample spans over 550,000 distinct CDR3 sequences, approximately 10% being singletons. The CDR3 has 16 amino acids. Trimming removed 0 bases from V and 6 bases from J; junction bases left unmatched: 9. CDR1 is LGHNA and CDR2 is YSLEER in the germline V gene. This specimen consisted of PBMCs from the stem cell graft donor, obtained from the stem cell graft. The clonotype was recovered from a human donor who donated a stem cell graft to a child with acute myeloid leukemia. This rearrangement joins TRBV4-3 to TRBJ2-3, with 7 bases matching TRBD2. CDR3 in DNA: TGCGCCAGCAGCCAAGATCGTGGGAGGGCCTGGGATACGCAGTATTTT. This codes for CASSQDRGRAWDTQYF.